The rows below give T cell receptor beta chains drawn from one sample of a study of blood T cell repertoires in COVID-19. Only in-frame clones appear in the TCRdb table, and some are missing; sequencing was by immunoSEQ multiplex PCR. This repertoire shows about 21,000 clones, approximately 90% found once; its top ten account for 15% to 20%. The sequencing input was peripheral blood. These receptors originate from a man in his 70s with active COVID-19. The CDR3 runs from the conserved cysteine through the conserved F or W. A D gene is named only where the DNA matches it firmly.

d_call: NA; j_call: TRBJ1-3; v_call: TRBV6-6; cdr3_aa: CASSRTQQNPGGNTIYF
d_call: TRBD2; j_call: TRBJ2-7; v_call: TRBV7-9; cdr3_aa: CASSLVPSGSNEQYF
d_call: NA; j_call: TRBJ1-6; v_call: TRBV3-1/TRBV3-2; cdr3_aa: CASSVGPSQGSPLHF
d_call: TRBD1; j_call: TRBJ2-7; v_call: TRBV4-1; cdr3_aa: CASSQGDRVTYEQYF
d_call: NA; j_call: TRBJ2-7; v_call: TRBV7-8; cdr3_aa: CASSSEGLASEQYF
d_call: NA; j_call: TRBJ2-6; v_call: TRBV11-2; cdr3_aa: CASRRGGGSSYSGANVLTF
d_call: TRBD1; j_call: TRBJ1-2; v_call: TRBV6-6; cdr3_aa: CASSSGQSYGYTF
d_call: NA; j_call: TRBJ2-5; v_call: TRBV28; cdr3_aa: CASSFGGQETQYF
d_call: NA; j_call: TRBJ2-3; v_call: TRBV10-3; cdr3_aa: CAISFYGGADTQYF
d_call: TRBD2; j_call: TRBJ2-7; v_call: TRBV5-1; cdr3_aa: CASSYRLAGDLSYEQYF
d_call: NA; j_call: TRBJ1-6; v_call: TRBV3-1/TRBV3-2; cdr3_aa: CASSQDLQGRALHF
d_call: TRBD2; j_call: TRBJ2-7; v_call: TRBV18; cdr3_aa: CASSTSGISYEQYF
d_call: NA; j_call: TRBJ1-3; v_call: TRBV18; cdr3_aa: CASSQGPGNTIYF
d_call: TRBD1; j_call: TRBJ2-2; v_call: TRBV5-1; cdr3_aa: CASSFQGADTGELFF
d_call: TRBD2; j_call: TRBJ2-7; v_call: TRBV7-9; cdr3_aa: CASSLGTYLGGEQYF
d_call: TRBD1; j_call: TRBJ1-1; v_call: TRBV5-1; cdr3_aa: CASSSQGARTEAFF
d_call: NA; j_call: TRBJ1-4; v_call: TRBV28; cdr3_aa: CASSYSQGFNEKLFF
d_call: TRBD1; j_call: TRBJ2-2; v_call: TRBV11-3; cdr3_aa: CASSSQGALNTGELFF
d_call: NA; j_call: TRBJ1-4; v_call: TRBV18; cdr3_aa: CASSPNQIGEKLFF
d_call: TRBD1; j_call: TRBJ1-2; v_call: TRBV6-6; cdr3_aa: CASSPDRVGGYTF
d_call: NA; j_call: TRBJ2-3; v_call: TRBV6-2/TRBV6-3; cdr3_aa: CASSYWAQQGAEQYF
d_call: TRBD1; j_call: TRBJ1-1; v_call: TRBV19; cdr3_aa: CASRDRGGKNTEAFF
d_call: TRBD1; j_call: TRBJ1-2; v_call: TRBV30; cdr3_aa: CAWEWTGVDGYTF
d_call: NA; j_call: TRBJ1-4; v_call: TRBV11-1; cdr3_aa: CASSPTLDNEKLFF
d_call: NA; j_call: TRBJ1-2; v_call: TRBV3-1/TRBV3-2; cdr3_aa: CASSQGAGDFLNYGYTF
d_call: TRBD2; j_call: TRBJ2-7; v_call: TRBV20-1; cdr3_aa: CSASNSGRREQYF
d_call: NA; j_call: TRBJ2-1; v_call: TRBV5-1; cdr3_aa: CASSLSGVVDEQFF
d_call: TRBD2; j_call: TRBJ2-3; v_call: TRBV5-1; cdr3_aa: CASSLEPAGVTDTQYF
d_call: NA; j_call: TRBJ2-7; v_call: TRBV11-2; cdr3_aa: CASSLVRGRDGSYEQYF